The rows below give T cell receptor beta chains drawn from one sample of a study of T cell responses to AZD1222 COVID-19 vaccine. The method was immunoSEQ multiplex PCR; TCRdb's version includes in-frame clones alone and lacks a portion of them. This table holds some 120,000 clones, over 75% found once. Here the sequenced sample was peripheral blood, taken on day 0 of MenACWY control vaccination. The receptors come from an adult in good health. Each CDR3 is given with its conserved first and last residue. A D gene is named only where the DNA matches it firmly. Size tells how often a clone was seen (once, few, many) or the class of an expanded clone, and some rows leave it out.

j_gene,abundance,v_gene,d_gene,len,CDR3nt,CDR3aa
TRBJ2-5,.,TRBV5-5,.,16,TGTGCCAGCAGCGTCGCCGGGACACTACGCCAAGAGACCCAGTACTTC,CASSVAGTLRQETQYF
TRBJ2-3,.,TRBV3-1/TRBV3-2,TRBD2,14,TGTGCCAGCAGCCAGGGGGGGACCACAGATACGCAGTATTTT,CASSQGGTTDTQYF
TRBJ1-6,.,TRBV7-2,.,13,TGTGCCAGCAGCTCGTATTTAAATTCACCCCTCCACTTT,CASSSYLNSPLHF
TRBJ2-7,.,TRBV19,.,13,TGTGCCAGTAGCTCCAGGTCGGGTACCGAGCAGTACTTC,CASSSRSGTEQYF
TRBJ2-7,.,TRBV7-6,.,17,TGTGCCAGCAGCTTGGCGCACAGGGCTGATGTCCCCGACGAGCAGTACTTC,CASSLAHRADVPDEQYF
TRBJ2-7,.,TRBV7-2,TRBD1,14,TGTGCCAGCAGCTTGGGACAGGGCTACTACGAGCAGTACTTC,CASSLGQGYYEQYF
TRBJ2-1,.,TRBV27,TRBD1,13,TGTGCCAGCAGGATAACAGGGGGAAATGAGCAGTTCTTC,CASRITGGNEQFF
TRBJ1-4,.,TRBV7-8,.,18,TGTGCCAGCAGCCCAATCGTGACCTTTTCCACAACTAATGAAAAACTGTTTTTT,CASSPIVTFSTTNEKLFF
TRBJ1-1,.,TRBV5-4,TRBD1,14,TGTGCCAGCAGCATAGACAGGGGAGGGACTGAAGCTTTCTTT,CASSIDRGGTEAFF
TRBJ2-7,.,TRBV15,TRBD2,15,TGTGCCACCAGCAGAGTACTAGCGGGGACCTACGAGCAGTACTTC,CATSRVLAGTYEQYF
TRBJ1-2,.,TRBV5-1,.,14,TGCGCCAGCAGCTCAGCAGGAGCTGACTATGGCTACACCTTC,CASSSAGADYGYTF
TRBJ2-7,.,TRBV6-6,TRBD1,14,TGTGCCAGCAGTCAGACAGGGCGAAACTACGAGCAGTACTTC,CASSQTGRNYEQYF
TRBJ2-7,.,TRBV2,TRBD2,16,TGTGCCAGCAGTGTCGGCGGGGGGTTTGGTGGCTACGAGCAGTACTTC,CASSVGGGFGGYEQYF
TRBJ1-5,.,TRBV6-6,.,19,TGTGCCAGCAGTCGCCCATTTAAGAGGGAGCTGCAAGGCAATCAGCCCCAGCATTTT,CASSRPFKRELQGNQPQHF
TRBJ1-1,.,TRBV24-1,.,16,TGTGCCACCAGTGATTCAGGGGAAAAGGGGAACACTGAAGCTTTCTTT,CATSDSGEKGNTEAFF
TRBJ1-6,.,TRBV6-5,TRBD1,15,TGTGCCAGCAGTTACGGACAGGCCCCAGGGTCACCCCTCCACTTT,CASSYGQAPGSPLHF
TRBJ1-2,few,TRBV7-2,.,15,TGTGCCAGCAGCCTAACACCGGCCACTAACTATGGCTACACCTTC,CASSLTPATNYGYTF
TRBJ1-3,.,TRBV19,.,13,TGTGCCAGTAGTCCAGGCTCTGGAAACACCATATATTTT,CASSPGSGNTIYF
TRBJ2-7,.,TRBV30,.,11,TGTGCCTGGAGTGCGACAGACGAGCAGTACTTC,CAWSATDEQYF
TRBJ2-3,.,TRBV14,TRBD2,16,TGTGCCAGCAGCCAAGCCCCTAGCGGGGGGGACAATACGCAGTATTTT,CASSQAPSGGDNTQYF
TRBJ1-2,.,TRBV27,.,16,TGTGCCAGCAGTTTAAGCCAGGGTCGGACTAACTATGGCTACACCTTC,CASSLSQGRTNYGYTF
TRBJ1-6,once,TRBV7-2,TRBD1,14,TGTGCCAGCAGCTACAGGGACAGGGGGTCACCCCTCCACTTT,CASSYRDRGSPLHF
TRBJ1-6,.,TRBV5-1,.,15,TGCGCCAGCAGCTCACAACAGTTAGATAATTCACCCCTCCACTTT,CASSSQQLDNSPLHF